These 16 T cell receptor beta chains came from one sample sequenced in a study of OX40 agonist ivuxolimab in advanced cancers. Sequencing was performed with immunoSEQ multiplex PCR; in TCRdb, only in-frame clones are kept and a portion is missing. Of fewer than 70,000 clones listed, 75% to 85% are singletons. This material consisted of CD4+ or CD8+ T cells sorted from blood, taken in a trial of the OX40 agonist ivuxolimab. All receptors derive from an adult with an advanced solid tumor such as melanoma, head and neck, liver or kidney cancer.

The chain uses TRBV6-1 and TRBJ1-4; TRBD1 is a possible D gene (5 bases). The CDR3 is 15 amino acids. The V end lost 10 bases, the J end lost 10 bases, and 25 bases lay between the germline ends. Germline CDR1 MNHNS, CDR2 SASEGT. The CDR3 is CATSLGGNKEGKLFF. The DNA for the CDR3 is TGTGCCACATCCTTGGGGGGGAACAAAGAGGGAAAACTGTTTTTT.

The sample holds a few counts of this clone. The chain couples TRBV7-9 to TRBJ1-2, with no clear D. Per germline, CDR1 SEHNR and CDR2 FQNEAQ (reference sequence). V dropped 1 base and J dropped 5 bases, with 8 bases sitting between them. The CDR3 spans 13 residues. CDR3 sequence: CASSLESSYGYTF. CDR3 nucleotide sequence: TGTGCCAGCAGCTTAGAAAGTTCTTATGGCTACACCTTC.

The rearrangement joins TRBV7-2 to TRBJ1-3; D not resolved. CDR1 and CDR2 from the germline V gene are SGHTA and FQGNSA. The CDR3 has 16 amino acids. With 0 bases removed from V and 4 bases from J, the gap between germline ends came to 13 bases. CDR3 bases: TGTGCCAGCAGCTTAGCAGGGAGGCTACGGGGAAACACCATATATTTT. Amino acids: CASSLAGRLRGNTIYF.

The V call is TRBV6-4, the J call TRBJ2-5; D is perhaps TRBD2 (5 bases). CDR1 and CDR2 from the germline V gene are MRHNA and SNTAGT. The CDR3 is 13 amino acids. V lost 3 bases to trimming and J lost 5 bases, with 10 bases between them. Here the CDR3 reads CASSENRGETQYF. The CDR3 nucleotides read TGTGCCAGCAGTGAGAACAGAGGGGAGACCCAGTACTTC.

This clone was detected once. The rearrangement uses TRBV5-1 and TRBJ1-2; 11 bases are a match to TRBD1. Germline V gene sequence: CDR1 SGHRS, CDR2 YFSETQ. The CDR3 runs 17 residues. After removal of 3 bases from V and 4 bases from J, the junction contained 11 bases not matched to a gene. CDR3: CASSSAGTGGIGYGYTF. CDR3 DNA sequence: TGCGCCAGCAGCTCAGCGGGGACAGGGGGTATTGGCTATGGCTACACCTTC. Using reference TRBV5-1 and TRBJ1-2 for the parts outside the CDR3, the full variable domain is KAGVTQTPRYLIKTRGQQVTLSCSPISGHRSVSWYQQTPGQGLQFLFEYFSETQRNKGNFPGRFSGRQFSNSRSEMNVSTLELGDSALYLCASSSAGTGGIGYGYTFGSGTRLTVV.

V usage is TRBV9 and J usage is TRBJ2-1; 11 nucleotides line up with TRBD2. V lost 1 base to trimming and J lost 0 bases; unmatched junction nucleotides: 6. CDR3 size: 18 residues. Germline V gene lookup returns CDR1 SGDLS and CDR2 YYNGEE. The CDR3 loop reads CASSVSTSGGSSYNEQFF. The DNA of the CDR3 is TGTGCCAGCAGCGTATCCACTAGCGGGGGTAGCTCCTACAATGAGCAGTTCTTC.

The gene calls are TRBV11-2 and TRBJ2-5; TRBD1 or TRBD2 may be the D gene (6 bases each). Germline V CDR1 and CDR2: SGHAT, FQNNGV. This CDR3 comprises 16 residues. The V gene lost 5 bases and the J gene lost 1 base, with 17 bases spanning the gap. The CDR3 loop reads CASSPTGGPVQETQYF. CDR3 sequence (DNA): TGTGCCAGCAGCCCCACCGGGGGCCCTGTCCAAGAGACCCAGTACTTC.

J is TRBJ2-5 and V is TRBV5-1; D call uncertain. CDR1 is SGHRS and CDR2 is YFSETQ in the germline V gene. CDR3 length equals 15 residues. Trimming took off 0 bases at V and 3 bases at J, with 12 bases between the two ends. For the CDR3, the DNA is TGCGCCAGCAGCTTGGCCCTTGGCTCTGAAGAGACCCAGTACTTC. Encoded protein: CASSLALGSEETQYF. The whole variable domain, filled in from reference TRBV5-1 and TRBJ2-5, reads KAGVTQTPRYLIKTRGQQVTLSCSPISGHRSVSWYQQTPGQGLQFLFEYFSETQRNKGNFPGRFSGRQFSNSRSEMNVSTLELGDSALYLCASSLALGSEETQYFGPGTRLLVL.

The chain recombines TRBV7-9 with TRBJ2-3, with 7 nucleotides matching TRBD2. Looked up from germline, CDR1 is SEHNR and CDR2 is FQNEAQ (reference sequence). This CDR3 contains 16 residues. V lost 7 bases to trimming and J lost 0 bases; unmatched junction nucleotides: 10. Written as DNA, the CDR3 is TGTGCCAGCACCTCACGGGGGGTCACTAGCACAGATACGCAGTATTTT. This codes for CASTSRGVTSTDTQYF.

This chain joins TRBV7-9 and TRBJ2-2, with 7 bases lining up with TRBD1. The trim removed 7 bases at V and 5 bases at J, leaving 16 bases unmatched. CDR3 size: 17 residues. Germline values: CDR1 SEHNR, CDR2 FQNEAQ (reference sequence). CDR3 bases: TGTGCCAGCACTCCTAGGGTGGAAACGACAGGGACCGGGGAGCTGTTTTTT. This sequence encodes CASTPRVETTGTGELFF.

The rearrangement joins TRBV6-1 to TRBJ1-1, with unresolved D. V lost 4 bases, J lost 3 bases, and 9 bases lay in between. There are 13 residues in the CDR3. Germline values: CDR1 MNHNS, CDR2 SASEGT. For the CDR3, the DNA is TGTGCCAGCAGTGGGACGAGAGACACTGAAGCTTTCTTT. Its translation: CASSGTRDTEAFF.

Written as DNA, the CDR3 is TGCAGCGTTACCGTCAGGGGGAACACTGAAGCTTTCTTT. Protein sequence: CSVTVRGNTEAFF. The J gene is TRBJ1-1, the V gene TRBV29-1; weak D call: TRBD1 (6 bases). The CDR3 totals 13 residues. Germline-derived CDR1 and CDR2 are SQVTM and ANQGSEA. V was clipped by 5 bases and J by 1 base, with 11 bases between them.

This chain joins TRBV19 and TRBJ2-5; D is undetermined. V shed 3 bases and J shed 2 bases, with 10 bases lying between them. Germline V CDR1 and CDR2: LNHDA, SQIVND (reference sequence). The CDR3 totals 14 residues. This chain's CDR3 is CASSIIGRQETQYF. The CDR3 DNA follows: TGTGCCAGTAGTATTATCGGCAGGCAAGAGACCCAGTACTTC. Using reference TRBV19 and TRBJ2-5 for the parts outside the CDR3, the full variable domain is DGGITQSPKYLFRKEGQNVTLSCEQNLNHDAMYWYRQDPGQGLRLIYYSQIVNDFQKGDIAEGYSVSREKKESFPLTVTSAQKNPTAFYLCASSIIGRQETQYFGPGTRLLVL.

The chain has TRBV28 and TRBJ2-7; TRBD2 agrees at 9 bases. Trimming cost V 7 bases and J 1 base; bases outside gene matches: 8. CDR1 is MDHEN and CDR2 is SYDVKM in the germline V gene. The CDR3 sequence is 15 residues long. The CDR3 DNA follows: TGTGCCAGCAATGACGCTAGCGGGGTTTCCTACGAGCAGTACTTC. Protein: CASNDASGVSYEQYF.

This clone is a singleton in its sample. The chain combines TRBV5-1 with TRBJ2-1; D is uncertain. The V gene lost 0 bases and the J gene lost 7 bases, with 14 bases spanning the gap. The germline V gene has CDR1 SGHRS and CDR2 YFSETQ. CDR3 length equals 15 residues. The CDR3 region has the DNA TGCGCCAGCAGCTTGGACAGCAACACTGAAAATGAGCAGTTCTTC. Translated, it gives CASSLDSNTENEQFF. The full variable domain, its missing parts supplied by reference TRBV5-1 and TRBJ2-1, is KAGVTQTPRYLIKTRGQQVTLSCSPISGHRSVSWYQQTPGQGLQFLFEYFSETQRNKGNFPGRFSGRQFSNSRSEMNVSTLELGDSALYLCASSLDSNTENEQFFGPGTRLTVL.

CDR3 amino acids: CASSLRETQYF. The CDR3 bases are TGTGCCAGCAGCTTGAGGGAGACCCAGTACTTC. The J gene is TRBJ2-5, the V gene TRBV5-4; D call uncertain. The CDR3 sequence is 11 residues long. Germline CDR1 is SGHNT and CDR2 is YYREEE (reference sequence). Deletions cut 1 base from V and 5 bases from J, with 3 bases between.